The clone carrying this TCR beta chain showed up just a few times. Its target is not known. This record comes from a study of cytomegalovirus exposure and HLA in healthy donors. Background on the study: A previous analysis identified 95 million to 140 million unique TCR beta sequences derived from about 180 million T cells. Membership in the Caucasian-associated ancestry cluster was found for 65% to 85% of about 430 genotyped donors.

Study findings and constraints: Within an earlier analysis, most TCR beta V segments proved productive either about 87% or about 30% of the time.

60 Vbeta and 13 Jbeta primers were used in PCR. The protocol was immunoSEQ multiplex PCR, while the TCRdb copy is restricted to in-frame clones and leaves out a portion. The data contain about 88,000 clones, more than 65% of them seen just once; the ten biggest clones take up around 2.5%. This CDR3 contains 17 residues. This clonotype originated in a man in his thirties or forties in good health and CMV-seronegative. The source material was PBMCs. The V gene is TRBV21-1, the J gene TRBJ2-3; TRBD2, as called in the table, went unchecked against the DNA. TRBV21-1 is a pseudogene locus. CDR3 DNA sequence: TGTGCCAGCAGCAGACTAGCGGGGGACACTAGCACAGATACGCAGTATTTT. It yields the protein CASSRLAGDTSTDTQYF.